The 16 T cell receptor beta chains in this list originate from one sample, sequenced in a study of CD8 T cells in Susac syndrome. The RNA input was about 0.5 to 1 ug, and it was reverse transcribed with random hexamers. MiXCR, applied by TCRdb to the immunoSEQ multiplex PCR reads, yields one record per CDR3 protein. The profile shows about 150,000 distinct CDR3 sequences, 85% to 95% of them singletons. Material: CD4+ T cells from PBMCs. The source is a human donor with Susac syndrome.

The chain employs TRBV29-1 and TRBJ2-3; D is perhaps TRBD2 (7 bases). V was shortened by 4 bases and J by 10 bases, with 9 bases between the two germline ends. Germline V gene sequence: CDR1 SQVTM, CDR2 ANQGSEA. The CDR3 is made up of 10 amino acids. Here the CDR3 reads CSVGEGAQYF. The CDR3 region has the DNA TGCAGCGTTGGGGAGGGGGCGCAGTATTTT.

The CDR3 reads CASSVLPSGGNTIYF. The CDR3 DNA reads as TGTGCCAGCAGCGTTCTTCCCTCTGGAGGAAACACCATATATTTT. The chain joins TRBV9 to TRBJ1-3; D gene unclear. V lost 2 bases to trimming and J lost 4 bases, with 13 bases between them. The CDR3 length is 15 residues. Germline-derived CDR1 and CDR2 are SGDLS and YYNGEE.

As concerns this clonotype: Compared with germline, one end of the junction differs, possibly owing to a read error. The chain carries TRBV5-1 and TRBJ2-7, with unresolved D. CDR1 and CDR2 (germline): SGHRS, YFSETQ. The CDR3 covers 12 residues. The CDR3 coding sequence is TGTGCCAGCAGCCTCAATTCGTACGAGCAGTACTTC. It translates to CASSLNSYEQYF. The variable domain in full, completed from reference TRBV5-1 and TRBJ2-7, reads KAGVTQTPRYLIKTRGQQVTLSCSPISGHRSVSWYQQTPGQGLQFLFEYFSETQRNKGNFPGRFSGRQFSNSRSEMNVSTLELGDSALYLCASSLNSYEQYFGPGTRLTVT.

The chain uses TRBV2 and TRBJ2-4; D perhaps matches TRBD1 (5 bases). V was cut by 7 bases and J by 6 bases, with 19 bases left in between. This CDR3 is 15 amino acids long. The germline V gene has CDR1 SNHLY and CDR2 FYNNEI. Written as DNA, the CDR3 is TGTGCCAGCACTTCCCAGGGTCCGCAAAGAAACATTCAGTACTTC. It translates to CASTSQGPQRNIQYF.

This chain uses TRBV6-1 with TRBJ2-7, with TRBD2 matching 13 bases. Per the germline V gene, CDR1 is MNHNS and CDR2 is SASEGT. CDR3 length: 16 residues. Unmatched junction bases numbered 8, after V lost 6 bases and J lost 3 bases. CDR3 DNA: TGTGCCAGCAGCGCGACTAGCGGGGGGCCCGTCTACGAGCAGTACTTC. Translating gives CASSATSGGPVYEQYF.

The CDR3 DNA reads as TGTGCCAGCAGCCCTCGGGCGGGCACAGATACGCAGTATTTT. Protein: CASSPRAGTDTQYF. The chain has TRBV12-3 or TRBV12-4 and TRBJ2-3; D is unclear. This CDR3 comprises 14 residues. V lost 6 bases and J lost 1, with 11 bases in between.

This CDR3 is CASSSRTAFNDNEQFF. CDR3 DNA sequence: TGTGCCAGCAGTTCCAGGACCGCTTTTAACGACAATGAGCAGTTCTTC. This chain joins TRBV12-3 or TRBV12-4 and TRBJ2-1, with D hard to call. Between the trimmed V and J ends, which lost 4 bases and 5 bases, there was a span of 18 bases. There are 16 residues in the CDR3.

This chain connects TRBV25-1 to TRBJ2-3; TRBD2 is a possible D gene (6 bases). There are 14 residues in the CDR3. Germline V CDR1 and CDR2: MGHDK, SYGVNS. V lost 3 bases, J lost 4 bases, and 11 bases lay in between. In DNA, the CDR3 is TGTGCCAGCAGTGAGCGGGGCAGCTCAGATACGCAGTATTTT. Translation gives CASSERGSSDTQYF.

This chain joins TRBV20-1 and TRBJ1-2; maybe TRBD1 (6 bases). Germline-derived CDR1 and CDR2 are DFQATT and SNEGSKA (reference sequence). Trimming took off 5 bases at V and 7 bases at J, with 17 bases between the two ends. This CDR3 is 13 amino acids long. The CDR3 region is CSARSLQGGGYTF. DNA of the CDR3: TGCAGTGCTCGATCACTACAGGGAGGTGGCTACACCTTC.

The chain combines TRBV20-1 with TRBJ1-4; no firm D call. Germline CDR1 DFQATT, CDR2 SNEGSKA (reference sequence). The CDR3 totals 13 residues. Trimming cost V 6 bases and J 0 bases, with 8 bases left between them. CDR3 sequence (DNA): TGCAGTGCGGGTCATTCAACTAATGAAAAACTGTTTTTT. Encoded protein: CSAGHSTNEKLFF.

J is TRBJ2-1 and V is TRBV25-1, with D perhaps given as TRBD1 or TRBD2 (5 bases each). Germline CDR1 MGHDK, CDR2 SYGVNS. This CDR3 region has 15 residues. V was cut by 2 bases and J by 2 bases, with 10 bases left in between. CDR3 region: CASSESGGPYNEQFF. The CDR3 DNA reads TGTGCCAGCAGTGAAAGTGGGGGACCCTACAATGAGCAGTTCTTC.

This clonotype was observed a few times. The chain links TRBV20-1 to TRBJ2-5; TRBD2 agrees at 7 bases. Germline trimming cut 3 bases from V and 5 bases from J; bases unmatched to any gene: 3. Looked up from germline, CDR1 is DFQATT and CDR2 is SNEGSKA (reference sequence). The CDR3 is 12 residues long. The CDR3 loop reads CSARAGGETQYF. In DNA, the CDR3 is TGCAGTGCTAGGGCCGGGGGGGAGACCCAGTACTTC.

This sequence joins TRBV20-1 and TRBJ2-2; D is undetermined. V was pared by 3 bases and J by 7 bases, with 15 bases between. Germline CDR1 DFQATT, CDR2 SNEGSKA (reference sequence). The CDR3 consists of 14 residues. The CDR3 loop is CSASRRAVGGELFF. Written as DNA, the CDR3 is TGCAGTGCTAGTAGAAGAGCCGTCGGCGGGGAGCTGTTTTTT.

The chain couples TRBV29-1 to TRBJ2-3; tentative D call: TRBD2 (5 bases). The CDR3 consists of 13 residues. CDR1 SQVTM and CDR2 ANQGSEA come from the germline V gene. With 6 bases removed from V and 3 bases from J, the gap between germline ends came to 13 bases. The CDR3 loop reads CSVLRDRTDTQYF. The CDR3 coding sequence is TGCAGCGTCCTACGGGATCGGACAGATACGCAGTATTTT.

This chain links TRBV11-1 with TRBJ2-5; D unresolved. Per the germline V gene, CDR1 is SGHAT and CDR2 is FQDESV (reference sequence). The V end lost 3 bases, the J end lost 1 base, and 3 bases lay between the germline ends. The CDR3 consists of 12 residues. CDR3 DNA: TGTGCCAGCAGCTTCTCCCAAGAGACCCAGTACTTC. It specifies CASSFSQETQYF.

The chain has TRBV14 and TRBJ2-2; D might be TRBD1 (6 bases). Germline-derived CDR1 and CDR2 are SGHDN and FVKESK. Trimming stripped 4 bases from V and 3 bases from J, with 15 bases between. This CDR3 region has 16 residues. CDR3 region: CASSPGRQGYTGELFF. The CDR3 nucleotides are TGTGCCAGCAGCCCCGGCCGGCAGGGGTACACCGGGGAGCTGTTTTTT.